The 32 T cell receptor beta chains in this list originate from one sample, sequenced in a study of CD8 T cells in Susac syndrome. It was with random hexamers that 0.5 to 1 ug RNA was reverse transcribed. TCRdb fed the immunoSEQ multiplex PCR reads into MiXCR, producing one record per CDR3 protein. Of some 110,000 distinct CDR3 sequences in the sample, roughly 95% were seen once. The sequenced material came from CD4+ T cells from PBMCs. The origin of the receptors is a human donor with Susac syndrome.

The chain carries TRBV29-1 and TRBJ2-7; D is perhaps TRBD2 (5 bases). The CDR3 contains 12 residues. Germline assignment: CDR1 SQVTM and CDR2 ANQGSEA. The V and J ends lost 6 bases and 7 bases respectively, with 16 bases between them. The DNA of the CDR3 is TGCAGCGTGATCCGGGAATCGAGAGAGCAGTACTTC. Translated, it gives CSVIRESREQYF.

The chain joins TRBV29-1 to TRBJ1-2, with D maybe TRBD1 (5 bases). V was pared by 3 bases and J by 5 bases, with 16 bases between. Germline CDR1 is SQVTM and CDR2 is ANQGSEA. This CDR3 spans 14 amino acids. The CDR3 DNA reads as TGCAGCGTTGAGAGGAGATTGGGACGATATGGCTACACCTTC. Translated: CSVERRLGRYGYTF.

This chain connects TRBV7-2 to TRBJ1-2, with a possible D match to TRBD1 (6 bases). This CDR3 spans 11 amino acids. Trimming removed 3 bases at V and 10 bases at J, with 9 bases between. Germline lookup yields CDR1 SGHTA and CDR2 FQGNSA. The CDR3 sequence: CASSFNRDYTF. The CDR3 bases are TGTGCCAGCAGCTTCAACAGGGACTACACCTTC.

This CDR3 reads CSATDREGGEKLFF. CDR3 DNA: TGCAGTGCAACGGACAGAGAGGGGGGAGAAAAACTGTTTTTT. The V call is TRBV20-1, the J call TRBJ1-4, with a tentative D call TRBD1 (6 bases). Trimming took off 6 bases at V and 8 bases at J, with 19 bases between the two ends. Germline assignment: CDR1 DFQATT and CDR2 SNEGSKA (reference sequence). The CDR3 extends over 14 amino acids.

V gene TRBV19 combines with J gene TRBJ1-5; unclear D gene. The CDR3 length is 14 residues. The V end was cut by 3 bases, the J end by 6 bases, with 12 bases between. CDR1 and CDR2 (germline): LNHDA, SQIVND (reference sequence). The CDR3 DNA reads TGTGCCAGTAGTATCGGCCTGTTTGGTCAGCCCCAGCATTTT. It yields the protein CASSIGLFGQPQHF. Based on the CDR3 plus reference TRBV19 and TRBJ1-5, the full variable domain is DGGITQSPKYLFRKEGQNVTLSCEQNLNHDAMYWYRQDPGQGLRLIYYSQIVNDFQKGDIAEGYSVSREKKESFPLTVTSAQKNPTAFYLCASSIGLFGQPQHFGDGTRLSIL.

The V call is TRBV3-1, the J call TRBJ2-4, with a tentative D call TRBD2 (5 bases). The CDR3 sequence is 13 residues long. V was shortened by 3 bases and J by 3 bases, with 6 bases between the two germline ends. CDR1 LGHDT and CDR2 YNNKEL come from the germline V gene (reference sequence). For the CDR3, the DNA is TGTGCCAGCAGCCACAGCGGCAAAAACATTCAGTACTTC. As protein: CASSHSGKNIQYF.

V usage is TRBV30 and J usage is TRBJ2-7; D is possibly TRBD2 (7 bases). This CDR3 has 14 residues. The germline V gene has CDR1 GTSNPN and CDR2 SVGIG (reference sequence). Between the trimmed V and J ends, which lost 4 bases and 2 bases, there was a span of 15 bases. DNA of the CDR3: TGTGCCTGGACCGGGGGGCTAGCGGCCTACGAGCAGTACTTC. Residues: CAWTGGLAAYEQYF. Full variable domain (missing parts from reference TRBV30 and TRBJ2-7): SQTIHQWPATLVQPVGSPLSLECTVEGTSNPNLYWYRQAAGRGLQLLFYSVGIGQISSEVPQNLSASRPQDRQFILSSKKLLLSDSGFYLCAWTGGLAAYEQYFGPGTRLTVT.

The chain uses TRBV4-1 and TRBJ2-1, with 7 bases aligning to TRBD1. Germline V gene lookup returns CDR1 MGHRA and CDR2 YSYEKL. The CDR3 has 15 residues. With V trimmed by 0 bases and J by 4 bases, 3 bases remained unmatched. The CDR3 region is CASSQERGQYNEQFF. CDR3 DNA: TGCGCCAGCAGCCAAGAACGGGGACAGTACAATGAGCAGTTCTTC.

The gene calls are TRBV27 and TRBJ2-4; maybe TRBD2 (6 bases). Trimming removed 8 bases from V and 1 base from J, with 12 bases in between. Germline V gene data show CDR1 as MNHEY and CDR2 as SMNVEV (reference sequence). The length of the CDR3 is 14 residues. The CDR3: CASPSREAKNIQYF. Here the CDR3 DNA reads TGTGCCAGCCCTAGTCGGGAGGCCAAAAACATTCAGTACTTC.

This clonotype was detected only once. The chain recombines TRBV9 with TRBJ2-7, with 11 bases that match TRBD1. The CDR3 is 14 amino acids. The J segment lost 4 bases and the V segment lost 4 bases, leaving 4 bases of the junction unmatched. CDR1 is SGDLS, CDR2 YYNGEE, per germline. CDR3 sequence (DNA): TGTGCCAGCAGCTGGGGACAGGGGGGGTACGAGCAGTACTTC. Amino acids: CASSWGQGGYEQYF.

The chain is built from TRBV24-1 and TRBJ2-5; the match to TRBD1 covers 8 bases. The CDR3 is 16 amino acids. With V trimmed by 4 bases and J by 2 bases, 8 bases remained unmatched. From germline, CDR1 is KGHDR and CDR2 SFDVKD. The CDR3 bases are TGTGCCACCAGTGACGCCGGGACAGGCGGGCAAGAGACCCAGTACTTC. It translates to CATSDAGTGGQETQYF.

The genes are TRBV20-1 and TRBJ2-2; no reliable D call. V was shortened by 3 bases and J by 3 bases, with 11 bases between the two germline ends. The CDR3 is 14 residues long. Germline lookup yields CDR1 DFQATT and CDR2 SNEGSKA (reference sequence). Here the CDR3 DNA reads TGCAGTGCTAGCCCAGCGCCGTACACCGGGGAGCTGTTTTTT. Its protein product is CSASPAPYTGELFF.

The CDR3 region has the DNA TGTGCTAGTGGTTTGAACAGGGACCAGCCCCAGCATTTT. The encoded protein is CASGLNRDQPQHF. The chain links TRBV12-5 to TRBJ1-5; D is possibly TRBD1 (6 bases). Germline CDR1 LGHNT, CDR2 FRNRAP. The ends were cut back, 2 bases at V and 7 bases at J, with 9 bases in the middle. CDR3 length: 13 amino acids.

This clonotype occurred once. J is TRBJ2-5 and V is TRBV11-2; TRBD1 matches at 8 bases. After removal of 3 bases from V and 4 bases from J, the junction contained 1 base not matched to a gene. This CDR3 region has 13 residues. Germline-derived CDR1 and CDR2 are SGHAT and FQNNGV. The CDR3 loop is CASSFQGAETQYF. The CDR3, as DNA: TGTGCCAGCAGCTTTCAGGGGGCAGAGACCCAGTACTTC.

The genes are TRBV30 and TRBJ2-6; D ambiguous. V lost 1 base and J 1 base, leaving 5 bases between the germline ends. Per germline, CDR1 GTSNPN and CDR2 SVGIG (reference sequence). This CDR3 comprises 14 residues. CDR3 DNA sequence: TGTGCCTGGAGTGAGAGTTCTGGGGCCAACGTCCTGACTTTC. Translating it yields CAWSESSGANVLTF.

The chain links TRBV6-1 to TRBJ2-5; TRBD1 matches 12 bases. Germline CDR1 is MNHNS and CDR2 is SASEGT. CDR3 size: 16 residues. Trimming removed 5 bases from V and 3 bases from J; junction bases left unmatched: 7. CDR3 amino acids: CASSIGTGGQKETQYF. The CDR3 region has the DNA TGTGCCAGCAGTATAGGGACAGGGGGCCAGAAAGAGACCCAGTACTTC.

CDR3 sequence: CASSQMSNQPQHF. CDR3 coding DNA: TGTGCCAGCAGCCAAATGAGCAATCAGCCCCAGCATTTT. This chain links TRBV3-1 with TRBJ1-5; D is uncertain. CDR3 size: 13 residues. V lost 2 bases, J lost 1 base, and 3 bases lay in between. Germline-derived CDR1 and CDR2 are LGHDT and YNNKEL (reference sequence).

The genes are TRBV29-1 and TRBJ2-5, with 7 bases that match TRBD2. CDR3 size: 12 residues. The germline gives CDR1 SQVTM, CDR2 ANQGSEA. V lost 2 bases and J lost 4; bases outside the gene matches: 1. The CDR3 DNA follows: TGCAGCGTTGAATTAGCGGGAGAGACCCAGTACTTC. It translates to CSVELAGETQYF.

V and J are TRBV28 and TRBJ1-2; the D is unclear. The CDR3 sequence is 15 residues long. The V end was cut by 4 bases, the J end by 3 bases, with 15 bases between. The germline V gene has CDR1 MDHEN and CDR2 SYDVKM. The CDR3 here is CASSSYQETYYGYTF. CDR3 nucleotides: TGTGCCAGCAGTTCCTATCAGGAAACCTACTATGGCTACACCTTC.

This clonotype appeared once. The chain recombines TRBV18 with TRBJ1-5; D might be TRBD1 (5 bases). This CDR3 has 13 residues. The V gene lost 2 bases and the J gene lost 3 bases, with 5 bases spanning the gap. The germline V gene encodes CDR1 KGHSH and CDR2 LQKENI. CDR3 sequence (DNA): TGTGCCAGCTCACCAGGGACCAATCAGCCCCAGCATTTT. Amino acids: CASSPGTNQPQHF.

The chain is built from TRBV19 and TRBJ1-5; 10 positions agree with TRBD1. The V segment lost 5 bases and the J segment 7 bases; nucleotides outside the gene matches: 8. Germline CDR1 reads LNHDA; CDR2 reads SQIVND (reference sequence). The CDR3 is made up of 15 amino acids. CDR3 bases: TGTGCCAGTAGTGCCCAAGACAGGGGGCGGCAGCCCCAGCATTTT. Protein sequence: CASSAQDRGRQPQHF.

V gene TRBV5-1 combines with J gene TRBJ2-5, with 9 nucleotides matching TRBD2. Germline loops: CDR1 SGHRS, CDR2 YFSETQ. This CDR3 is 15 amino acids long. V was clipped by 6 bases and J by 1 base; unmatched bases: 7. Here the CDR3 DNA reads TGCGCCAGCACCGGGACTAGCTTTGCCCAAGAGACCCAGTACTTC. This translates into CASTGTSFAQETQYF. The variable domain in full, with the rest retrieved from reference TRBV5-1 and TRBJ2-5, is KAGVTQTPRYLIKTRGQQVTLSCSPISGHRSVSWYQQTPGQGLQFLFEYFSETQRNKGNFPGRFSGRQFSNSRSEMNVSTLELGDSALYLCASTGTSFAQETQYFGPGTRLLVL.

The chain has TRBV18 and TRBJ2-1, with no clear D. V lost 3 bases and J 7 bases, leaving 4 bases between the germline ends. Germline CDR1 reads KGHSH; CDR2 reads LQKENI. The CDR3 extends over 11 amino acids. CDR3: CASSPGNEQFF. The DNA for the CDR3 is TGTGCCAGCTCACCGGGTAATGAGCAGTTCTTC.

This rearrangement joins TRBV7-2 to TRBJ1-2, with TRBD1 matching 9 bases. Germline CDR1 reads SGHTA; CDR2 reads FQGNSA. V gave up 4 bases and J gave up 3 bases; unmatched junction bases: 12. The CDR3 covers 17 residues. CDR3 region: CASSSNRYWTGDYGYTF. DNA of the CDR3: TGTGCCAGCAGCTCTAACCGTTACTGGACAGGGGACTATGGCTACACCTTC.

The CDR3 region is CASSGQDTQYF. The DNA of the CDR3 is TGTGCCAGCAGTGGTCAGGATACGCAGTATTTT. The chain couples TRBV27 to TRBJ2-3; D ambiguous. Per germline, CDR1 MNHEY and CDR2 SMNVEV (reference sequence). Trimming cost V 5 bases and J 6 bases, with 6 bases left between them. The CDR3 totals 11 residues.

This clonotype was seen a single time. The CDR3 region is CAISEHPNDQPQHF. Written as DNA, the CDR3 is TGTGCCATCAGTGAGCATCCTAACGACCAGCCCCAGCATTTT. V is TRBV10-3 and J is TRBJ1-5; no definite D call. Per germline, CDR1 ENHRY and CDR2 SYGVKD. CDR3 length: 14 residues. Trimming pared 2 bases from V and 7 bases from J, leaving 12 bases between.

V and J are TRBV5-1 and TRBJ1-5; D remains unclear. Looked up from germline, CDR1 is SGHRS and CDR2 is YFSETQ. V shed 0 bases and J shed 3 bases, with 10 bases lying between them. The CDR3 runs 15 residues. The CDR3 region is CASSLEGLDNQPQHF. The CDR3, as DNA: TGCGCCAGCAGCTTGGAAGGGTTGGACAATCAGCCCCAGCATTTT.

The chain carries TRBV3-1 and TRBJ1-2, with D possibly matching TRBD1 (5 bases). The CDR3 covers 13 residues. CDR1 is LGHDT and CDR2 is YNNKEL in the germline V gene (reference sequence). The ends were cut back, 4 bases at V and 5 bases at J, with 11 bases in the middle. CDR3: CASSLRDGYGYTF. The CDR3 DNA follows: TGTGCCAGCAGCCTCCGGGACGGGTATGGCTACACCTTC. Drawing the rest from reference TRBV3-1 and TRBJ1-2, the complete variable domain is DTAVSQTPKYLVTQMGNDKSIKCEQNLGHDTMYWYKQDSKKFLKIMFSYNNKELIINETVPNRFSPKSPDKAHLNLHINSLELGDSAVYFCASSLRDGYGYTFGSGTRLTVV.

The CDR3 DNA reads as TGTGCCAGCAGTTTCCCACAGGGGCCGACCTACGAGCAGTACTTC. It translates to CASSFPQGPTYEQYF. The chain uses TRBV28 and TRBJ2-7, with TRBD1 matching over 7 bases. V was clipped by 3 bases and J by 2 bases; unmatched bases: 7. CDR3 size: 15 residues. CDR1 is MDHEN, CDR2 SYDVKM, per germline. Using reference TRBV28 and TRBJ2-7 for the parts outside the CDR3, the full variable domain is DVKVTQSSRYLVKRTGEKVFLECVQDMDHENMFWYRQDPGLGLRLIYFSYDVKMKEKGDIPEGYSVSREKKERFSLILESASTNQTSMYLCASSFPQGPTYEQYFGPGTRLTVT.

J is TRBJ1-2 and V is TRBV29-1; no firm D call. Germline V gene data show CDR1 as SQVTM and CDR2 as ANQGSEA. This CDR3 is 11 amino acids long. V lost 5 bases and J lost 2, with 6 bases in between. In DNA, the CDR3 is TGCAGCGTTCATTTCAACTATGGCTACACCTTC. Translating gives CSVHFNYGYTF.

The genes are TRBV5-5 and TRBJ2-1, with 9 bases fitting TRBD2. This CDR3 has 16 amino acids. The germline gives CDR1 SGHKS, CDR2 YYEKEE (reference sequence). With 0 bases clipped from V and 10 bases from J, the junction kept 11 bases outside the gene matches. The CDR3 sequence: CASSLARLAGREEQFF. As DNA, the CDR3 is TGTGCCAGCAGCTTGGCGCGTCTAGCGGGACGTGAAGAGCAGTTCTTC.

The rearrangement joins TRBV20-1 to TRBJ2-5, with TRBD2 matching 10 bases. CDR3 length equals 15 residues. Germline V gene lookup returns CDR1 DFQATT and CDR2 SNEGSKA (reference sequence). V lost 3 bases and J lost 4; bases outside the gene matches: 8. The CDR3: CSASVPSGRGETQYF. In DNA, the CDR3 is TGCAGTGCTAGCGTACCTAGCGGGAGAGGAGAGACCCAGTACTTC.